These T cell receptor beta chains were read from a single sample in a study of CD8 T cells in ankylosing spondylitis. TCRdb called the 5' RACE reads again in MiXCR, with one record for every CDR3 protein. This sample yields approximately 290,000 distinct CDR3 sequences, of which around 20% are seen a single time; 3% to 4% belongs to the top ten. Sequencing was carried out using blood, either unsorted or a sorted T cell fraction (not recorded which). These TCRs come from a female donor with ankylosing spondylitis or in good health (not recorded which). Both conserved end residues are trimmed from each CDR3.

V gene	J gene	CDR3 protein
TRBV10-3	TRBJ2-3	AISDQEGTTDTQY
TRBV24-1	TRBJ2-3	ATSAFRSGVPTDTQY
TRBV29-1	TRBJ2-3	SVGPGPDTQY
TRBV20-1	TRBJ2-1	SGGLAGASYNEQF
TRBV5-1	TRBJ2-1	ASSWGDRAPYNEQF
TRBV3-1	TRBJ2-1	ASSQDSLAGVNEQF
TRBV18	TRBJ1-5	ASSPGQPQH
TRBV28	TRBJ2-4	ASSPRTGRLAKNIQY
TRBV19	TRBJ2-7	ASSIDRTSSPDEQY
TRBV15	TRBJ2-7	ATSRVGPYEQY
TRBV7-8	TRBJ2-1	ASSLELDMTYGEQF